This TCR beta chain was identified in a study of glioma-infiltrating T cells after dendritic cell vaccination. Whole-study context: Three intradermal dendritic cell vaccine injections were given every two weeks.

For this clone: What it binds is unknown.

Indicated time point: after dendritic cell vaccination, including at tumor progression/relapse. PBMC sampling occurred before vaccination, two weeks after the third dose, and at progression. Amplification used 60 V beta primers and 13 J beta primers. Profiling relied on immunoSEQ multiplex PCR, and the TCRdb table lists in-frame clones only, not all of them. The sample shows about 24,000 clones, 85% to 90% of them seen only once. Germline values: CDR1 SGHRS, CDR2 YFSETQ. This CDR3 spans 15 amino acids. V was clipped by 4 bases and J by 6 bases, with 16 bases between them. Study-level results: Patients with more pretreatment TILs had longer time to progression and survival.

This receptor was taken from a human donor with glioblastoma. The specimen comprised blood, sampled after dendritic cell vaccination. V is TRBV5-1 and J is TRBJ2-2; weak D call: TRBD1 (5 bases). The CDR3 loop reads CASSPKGHSAGELFF. The CDR3 DNA is TGCGCCAGCAGCCCAAAAGGACATTCCGCCGGGGAGCTGTTTTTT. The whole variable domain, filled in from reference TRBV5-1 and TRBJ2-2, reads KAGVTQTPRYLIKTRGQQVTLSCSPISGHRSVSWYQQTPGQGLQFLFEYFSETQRNKGNFPGRFSGRQFSNSRSEMNVSTLELGDSALYLCASSPKGHSAGELFFGEGSRLTVL.